The clone carrying this T cell receptor beta chain was counted once. Its antigen is still unknown. This CDR3 is built from 15 residues. The V gene's germline CDR1 is SGHRS and CDR2 YFSETQ. Trimming took 2 bases from V and 0 from J, leaving 9 bases between them. This specimen comes from a study of lymphopenia after photon versus proton radiotherapy. Whole-study results and caveats: Larger post-nadir TCR diversity loss correlated inversely with survival in deceased patients. Authors raise, but do not show, better survival with proton therapy. After lymphocyte nadir, photon-treated repertoires showed oligoclonal expansion, especially CD8+ Temra. Photon-treated patients lost naive T cells and TCR diversity; proton-treated stayed stable.

TCRdb's table, derived via immunoSEQ multiplex PCR, lists solely in-frame clones and lacks some. The data hold 25,000 to 30,000 clones, with around 81% observed a single time. This clonotype was sampled from a man in his fifties with gastric cancer. Material: peripheral blood, obtained from a patient treated with photon-based radiotherapy. The chain has TRBV5-1 and TRBJ2-1; D call uncertain. DNA for the CDR3: TGCGCCAGCAGCTTTGGCTCAACCTCCTACAATGAGCAGTTCTTC. Its translation is CASSFGSTSYNEQFF.